This TCR beta chain was recovered during a study of CXCR3-negative and CXCR3-positive naive CD8 T cells. Notes on the study in general: CXCR3-positive naive cells had more hydrophobic TRB CDR3s than CXCR3-negative naive cells.

This CDR3 comprises 14 residues. Libraries were UMI-labeled 5' RACE TRB cDNA. TCRdb re-called the 5' RACE reads, yielding one record per CDR3 amino acid sequence without DNA. This sample's table reports some 130,000 distinct CDR3 sequences. Regarding this clonotype: Its antigen is not known.

The source material was naive CXCR3+ CD8+ T cells from blood. Subset defined: CD45RO-CCR7+CD27+CD95- naive CD8+ T cells expressing CXCR3 (TNR3+). This TCR was sampled from a human donor in good health. Some clones in this sample may be carry-over from other donors' samples. The chain combines TRBV12-3 or TRBV12-4 with TRBJ2-7; TCRdb selects TRBD1, and the lack of DNA leaves this call unchecked. The CDR3: CASSFGGTGFEQYF.